The present TCR beta chain was sequenced within a study of blood T cells in healthy people across ages (dated by TCRdb to the mid-2010s). About the study as a whole: In model experiments, template switching captured about one uniquely barcoded TCR beta cDNA molecule for every two T cells. For two donors (one aged 18 to 30 and one aged 80 or older), the study analyzed two additional independent replicas of 1 million unique cDNA reads from the same blood draw. Age-related changes in TCR beta repertoire diversity were measured in the study by deep sequencing normalized with unique cDNA molecular identifiers. Four age groups were formed from the donors: young (average approximately 15 years), middle-aged (approximately 39), aged (around 68) and long-lived (approximately 78). Study-wide findings and limitations: Because the CMV infection status of the donors was unknown, age-related changes in expanded clonotypes may potentially have been confounded. Observed TCR beta diversity per million T cells fell roughly linearly with age, and a significant reduction was already apparent by age roughly 40. Compared with the aged group, more naive CD4+ T cells, fewer expanded clones and increased TCR diversity were shown by the long-lived group, suggesting age selection. Since profiling was done on bulk unsorted PBMCs, naive and antigen-experienced compartments could not be conclusively compared. A strong correlation was found between observed TCR beta diversity and the percentage of naive T cells measured by flow cytometry. Total diversity estimates from one million sequenced T cells were considered lower bounds and underestimates.

Library preparation employed 5' RACE. Sequencing was performed on an Illumina HiSeq 2500. A second PCR of roughly 6 to 12 cycles was run with a J-beta primer mix and a sample-barcoded 5' primer. Each TCR beta cDNA molecule received a unique molecular identifier from a template-switch 5' adaptor carrying 12 random nucleotides. Each sample yielded at least 2.5 million CDR3-containing paired-end reads. First-strand cDNA synthesis was performed from all RNA using the Mint cDNA synthesis kit, with priming by a TRBC-specific oligonucleotide. After uracil-DNA glycosylase treatment, a first 18-cycle PCR used universal primers M1SS and BC2_uni_R on all cDNA. The study's processing was this. Each sample was normalized by randomly selecting 1 million high-quality reads, each carrying a distinct molecular identifier. Reads with shared molecular identifiers were discarded instead of being binned into consensus sequences. MiTCR, with a Q25 quality threshold and the strictest error-elimination algorithm, was used for CDR3 identification, clonotype clustering and error correction. A nonparametric unseen species model using Euler transformation provided a lower-bound estimate of total TCR beta diversity. Using fastp at Q25 and MiXCR, TCRdb reprocessed the public reads and kept productive beta chains. Every CDR3 protein is listed once, alongside the most common genes and DNA of its rows. TCRdb, not the authors, supplied the V and J calls. In all, the sample holds 800,000 to 950,000 distinct CDR3 sequences, and 25% to 30% of those were seen once. The ten most abundant clones make up roughly 10% of the sample.

A remark on this clonotype: Which antigen it targets is not known. Germline and junction disagree at one end, which may indicate a read error.

In the germline V gene (reference sequence), CDR1 corresponds to DFQATT and CDR2 to SNEGSKA. Reading from cysteine to phenylalanine, the CDR3 counts 18 amino acids. The retained sequence is limited to the CDR3, 54 bases, with the frame set at the first base. Donors were a few dozen systemically healthy Caucasian individuals from Russia aged 6 to 90 years. Ten milliliters of peripheral blood were drawn from each donor into EDTA-treated Vacutainer tubes. PBMCs were isolated by Ficoll-Paque density-gradient centrifugation, with at least 7 million obtained per sample. Total RNA was extracted from PBMCs with Trizol reagent, with at least 5.5 micrograms obtained per sample. The percentages of naive CD45RAhigh/CD27high T cells were determined by flow cytometry on a PBMC aliquot from every donor. The sample also formed part of further work on T cells of mothers and their children. The other study reports the following: Donors were nine systemically healthy Caucasian individuals: three mothers and their six children. cDNA synthesis consumed the entire amount of extracted RNA, loaded at around 1.5 ug RNA in each 15 ul reaction. In the second PCR, the M1S primer added sample barcodes and 2-4 random nucleotides. Over 9.5 million TCR beta CDR3 reads were obtained for each mother, and 2.5 million to 3.5 million reads were obtained for each child. Thymic selection shapes the output of TCR recombination in a similar way in related and unrelated pairs, and inherited differences have a minor effect. Related mother-child pairs always showed normalized repertoire overlap that was slightly higher than in unrelated mother-child pairs, though the difference was never significant. No persistent microchimeric T cell clones were found, with a detection sensitivity of 80 to 100 clones per million clonotypes. Deep NGS was used in the study to compare the TCR beta repertoires of mothers and children and to look for features that separate related mother-child pairs from unrelated individuals. Mothers averaged roughly 40 +/- 4 years of age and children averaged approximately 12 +/- 4 years. After adapters were ligated using NEBNext reagents, the libraries underwent 100+100 nt paired-end sequencing on an Illumina HiSeq 2000. To avoid cross-contamination, the mother libraries and the child libraries were prepared a month apart and sequenced in separate runs. For each donor, between roughly 500,000 and 2,100,000 distinct TCR beta clonotypes were identified. Naive TCR beta clonotypes were estimated from low-frequency clonotypes matched to each donor's FACS-determined naive share, without sorting.

The sequencing input was blood. The chain couples TRBV20-1 to TRBJ2-6; the D region possibly corresponds to TRBD2 (6 bases align). This sequence was found in a middle-aged woman in good health. CDR3 loop: CSARDSEYRGSGANVRTF. The DNA reads as follows: TGCAGTGCTAGAGATTCAGAATATCGGGGGTCTGGGGCCAACGTCCGGACTTTC.